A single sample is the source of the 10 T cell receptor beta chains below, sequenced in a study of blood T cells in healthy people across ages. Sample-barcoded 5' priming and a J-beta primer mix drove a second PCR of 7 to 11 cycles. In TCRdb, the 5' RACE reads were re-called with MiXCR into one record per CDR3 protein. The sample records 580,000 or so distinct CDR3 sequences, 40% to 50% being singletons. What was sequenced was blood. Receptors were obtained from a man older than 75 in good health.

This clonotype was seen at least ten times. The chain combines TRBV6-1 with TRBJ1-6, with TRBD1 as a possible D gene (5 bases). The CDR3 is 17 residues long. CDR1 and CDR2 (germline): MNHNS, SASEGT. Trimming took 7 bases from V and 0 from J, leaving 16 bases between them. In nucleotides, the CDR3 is TGTGCCAGCACATTGGGGCAGGGCAGCTCCTATAATTCACCCCTCCACTTT. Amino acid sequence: CASTLGQGSSYNSPLHF.

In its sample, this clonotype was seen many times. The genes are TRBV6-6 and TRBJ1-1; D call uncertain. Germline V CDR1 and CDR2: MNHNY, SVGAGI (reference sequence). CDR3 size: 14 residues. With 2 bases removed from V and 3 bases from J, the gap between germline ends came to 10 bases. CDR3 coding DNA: TGTGCCAGCAGTTACGACCTCAAGGACACTGAAGCTTTCTTT. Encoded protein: CASSYDLKDTEAFF.

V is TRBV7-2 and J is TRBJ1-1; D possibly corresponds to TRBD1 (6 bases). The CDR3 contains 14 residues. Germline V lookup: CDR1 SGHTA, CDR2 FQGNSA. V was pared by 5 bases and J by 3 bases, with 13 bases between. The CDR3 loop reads CASSVDQGYTEAFF. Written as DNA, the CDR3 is TGTGCCAGCAGCGTAGACCAGGGGTACACTGAAGCTTTCTTT.

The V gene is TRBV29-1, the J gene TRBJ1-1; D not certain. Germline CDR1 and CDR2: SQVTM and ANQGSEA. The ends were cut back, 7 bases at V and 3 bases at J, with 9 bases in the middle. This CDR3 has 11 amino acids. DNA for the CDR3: TGCAGCGGGGTCGGGGACACTGAAGCTTTCTTT. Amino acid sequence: CSGVGDTEAFF.

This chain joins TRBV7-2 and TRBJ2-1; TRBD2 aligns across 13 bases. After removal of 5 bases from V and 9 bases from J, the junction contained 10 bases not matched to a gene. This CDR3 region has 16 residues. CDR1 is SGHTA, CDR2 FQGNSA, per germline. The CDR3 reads CASSVILAGGPGEQFF. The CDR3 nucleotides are TGTGCCAGCAGCGTCATACTAGCGGGGGGGCCGGGTGAGCAGTTCTTC.

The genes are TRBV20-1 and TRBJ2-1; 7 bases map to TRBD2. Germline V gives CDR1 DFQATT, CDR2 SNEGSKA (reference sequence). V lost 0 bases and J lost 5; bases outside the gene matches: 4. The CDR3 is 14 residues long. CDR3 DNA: TGCAGTGCTAGAGAAATACTAGCGCACAATGAGCAGTTCTTC. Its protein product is CSAREILAHNEQFF.

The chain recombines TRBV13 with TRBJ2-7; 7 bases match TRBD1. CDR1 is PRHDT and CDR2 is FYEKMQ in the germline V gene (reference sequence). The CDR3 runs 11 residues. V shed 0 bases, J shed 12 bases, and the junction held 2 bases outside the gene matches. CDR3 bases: TGTGCCAGCAGCTTAGGGGACAGGCCGTACTTC. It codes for CASSLGDRPYF.

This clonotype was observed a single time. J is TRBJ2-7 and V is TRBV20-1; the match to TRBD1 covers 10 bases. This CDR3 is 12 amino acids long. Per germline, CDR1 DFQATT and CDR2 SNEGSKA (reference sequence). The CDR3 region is CRPGTGANEQYF. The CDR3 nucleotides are TGCAGGCCCGGGACAGGGGCAAATGAGCAGTACTTC.

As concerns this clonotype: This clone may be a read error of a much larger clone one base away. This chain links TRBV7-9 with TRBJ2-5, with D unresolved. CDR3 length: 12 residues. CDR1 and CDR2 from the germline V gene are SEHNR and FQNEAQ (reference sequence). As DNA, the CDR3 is TGTGTCAGCAGCCTCCATGGGGAGACCCAGTACTTC. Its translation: CVSSLHGETQYF. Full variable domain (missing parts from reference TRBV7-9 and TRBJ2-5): DTGVSQNPRHKITKRGQNVTFRCDPISEHNRLYWYRQTLGQGPEFLTYFQNEAQLEKSRLLSDRFSAERPKGSFSTLEIQRTEQGDSAMYLCVSSLHGETQYFGPGTRLLVL.

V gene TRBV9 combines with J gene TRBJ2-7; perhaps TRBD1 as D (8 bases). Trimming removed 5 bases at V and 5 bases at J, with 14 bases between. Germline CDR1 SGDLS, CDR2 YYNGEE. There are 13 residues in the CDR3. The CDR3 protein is CASSITGGDEQYF. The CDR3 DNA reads TGTGCCAGCAGTATTACAGGGGGGGACGAGCAGTACTTC.